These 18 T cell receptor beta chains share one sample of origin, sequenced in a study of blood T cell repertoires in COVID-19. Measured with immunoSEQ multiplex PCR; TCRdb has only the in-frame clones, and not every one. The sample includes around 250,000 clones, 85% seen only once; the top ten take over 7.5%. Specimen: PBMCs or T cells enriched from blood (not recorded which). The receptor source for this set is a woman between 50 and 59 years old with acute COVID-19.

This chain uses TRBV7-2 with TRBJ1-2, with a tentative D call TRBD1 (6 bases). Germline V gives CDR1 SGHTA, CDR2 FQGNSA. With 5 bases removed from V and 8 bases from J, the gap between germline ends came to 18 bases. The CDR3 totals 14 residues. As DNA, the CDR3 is TGTGCCAGCAGCCCCTACTTAACAGGGAAGGGCTACACCTTC. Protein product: CASSPYLTGKGYTF.

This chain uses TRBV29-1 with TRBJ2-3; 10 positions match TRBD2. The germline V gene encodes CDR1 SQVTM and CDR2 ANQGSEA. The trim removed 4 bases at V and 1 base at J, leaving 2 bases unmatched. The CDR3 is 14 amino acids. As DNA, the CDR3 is TGCAGCGTTGCCCTAGCGGGGGGCACAGATACGCAGTATTTT. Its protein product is CSVALAGGTDTQYF.

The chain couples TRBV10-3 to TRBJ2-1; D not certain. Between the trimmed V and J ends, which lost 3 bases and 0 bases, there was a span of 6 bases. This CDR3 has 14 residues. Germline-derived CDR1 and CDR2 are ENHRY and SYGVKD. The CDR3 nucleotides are TGTGCCATCAGTGACATCAGCTCCTACAATGAGCAGTTCTTC. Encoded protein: CAISDISSYNEQFF.

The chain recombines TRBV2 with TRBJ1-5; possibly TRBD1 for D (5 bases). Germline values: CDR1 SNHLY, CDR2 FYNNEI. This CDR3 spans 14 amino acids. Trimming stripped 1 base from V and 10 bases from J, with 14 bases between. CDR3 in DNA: TGTGCCAGCAGTGAAGGGACACTGACGATTCCCCAGCATTTT. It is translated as CASSEGTLTIPQHF.

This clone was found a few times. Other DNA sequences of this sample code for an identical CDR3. CDR3 protein: CASSPGTGSPYEQYF. The CDR3 DNA follows: TGTGCCAGCTCACCCGGGACAGGGTCGCCCTACGAGCAGTACTTC. The rearrangement uses TRBV18 and TRBJ2-7, with 9 bases fitting TRBD1. Trimming removed 3 bases from V and 2 bases from J; junction bases left unmatched: 5. CDR3 length equals 15 residues. CDR1 and CDR2 (germline): KGHSH, LQKENI. The full variable domain, completed using reference TRBV18 and TRBJ2-7, is NAGVMQNPRHLVRRRGQEARLRCSPMKGHSHVYWYRQLPEEGLKFMVYLQKENIIDESGMPKERFSAEFPKEGPSILRIQQVVRGDSAAYFCASSPGTGSPYEQYFGPGTRLTVT.

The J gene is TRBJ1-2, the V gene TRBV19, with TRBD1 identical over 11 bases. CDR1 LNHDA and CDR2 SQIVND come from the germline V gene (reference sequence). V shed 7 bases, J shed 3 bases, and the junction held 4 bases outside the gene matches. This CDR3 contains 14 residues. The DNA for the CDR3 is TGTGCCAGTACCGGGACAGGGGGGGACTATGGCTACACCTTC. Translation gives CASTGTGGDYGYTF.

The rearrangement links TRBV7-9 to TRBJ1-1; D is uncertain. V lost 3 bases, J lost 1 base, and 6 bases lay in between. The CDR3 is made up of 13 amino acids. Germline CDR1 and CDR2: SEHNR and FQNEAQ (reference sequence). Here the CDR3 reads CASSFGGNTEAFF. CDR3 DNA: TGTGCCAGCAGCTTCGGAGGGAACACTGAAGCTTTCTTT.

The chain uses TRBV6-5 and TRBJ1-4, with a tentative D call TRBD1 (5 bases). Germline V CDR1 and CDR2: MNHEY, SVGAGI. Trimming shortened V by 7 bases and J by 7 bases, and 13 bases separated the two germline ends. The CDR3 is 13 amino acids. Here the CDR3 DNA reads TGTGCCAGCACTTGGTGGGGCGGTGAAAAACTGTTTTTT. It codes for CASTWWGGEKLFF.

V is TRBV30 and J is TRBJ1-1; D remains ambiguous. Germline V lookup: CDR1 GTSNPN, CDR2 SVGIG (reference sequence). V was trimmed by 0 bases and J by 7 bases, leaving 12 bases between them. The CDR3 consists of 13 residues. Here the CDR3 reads CAWSVLRAGEAFF. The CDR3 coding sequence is TGTGCCTGGAGTGTACTGAGGGCAGGTGAAGCTTTCTTT.

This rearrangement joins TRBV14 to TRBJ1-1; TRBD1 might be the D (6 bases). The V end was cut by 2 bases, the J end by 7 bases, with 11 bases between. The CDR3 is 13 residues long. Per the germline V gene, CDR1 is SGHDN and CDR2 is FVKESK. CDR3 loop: CASSQPGQIEAFF. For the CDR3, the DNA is TGTGCCAGCAGCCAACCGGGACAAATTGAAGCTTTCTTT.

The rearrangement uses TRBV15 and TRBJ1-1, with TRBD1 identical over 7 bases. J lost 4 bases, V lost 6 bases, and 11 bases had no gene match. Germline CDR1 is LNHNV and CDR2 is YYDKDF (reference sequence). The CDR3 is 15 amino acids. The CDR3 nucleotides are TGTGCCACCAGACCCCCAGGTCACAGGGGCACTGAAGCTTTCTTT. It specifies CATRPPGHRGTEAFF.

This CDR3 reads CASSFKDREAEAFF. CDR3 coding DNA: TGTGCCAGCTCATTCAAGGACAGGGAAGCTGAAGCTTTCTTT. The genes are TRBV18 and TRBJ1-1; 8 bases are a match to TRBD1. V lost 5 bases, J lost 6 bases, and 8 bases stayed unmatched. Per germline, CDR1 KGHSH and CDR2 LQKENI. This CDR3 contains 14 residues.

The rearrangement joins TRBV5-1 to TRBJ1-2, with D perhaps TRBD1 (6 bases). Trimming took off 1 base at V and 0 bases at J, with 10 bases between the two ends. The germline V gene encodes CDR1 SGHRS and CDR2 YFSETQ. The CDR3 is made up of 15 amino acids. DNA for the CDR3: TGCGCCAGCAGCTTGATGACAGGAGCTAACTATGGCTACACCTTC. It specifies CASSLMTGANYGYTF.

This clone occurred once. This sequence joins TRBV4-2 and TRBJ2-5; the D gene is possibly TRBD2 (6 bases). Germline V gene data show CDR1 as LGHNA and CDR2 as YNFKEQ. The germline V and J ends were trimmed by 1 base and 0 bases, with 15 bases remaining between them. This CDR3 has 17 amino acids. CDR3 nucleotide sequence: TGTGCCAGCAGCCAAGTGCTGGGGGTAGCGGACCAAGAGACCCAGTACTTC. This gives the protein CASSQVLGVADQETQYF.

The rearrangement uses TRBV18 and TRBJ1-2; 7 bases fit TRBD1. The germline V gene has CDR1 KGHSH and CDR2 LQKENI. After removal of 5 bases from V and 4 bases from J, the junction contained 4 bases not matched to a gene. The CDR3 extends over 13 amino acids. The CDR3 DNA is TGTGCCAGCTCAACCAGGGACAGCTATGGCTACACCTTC. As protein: CASSTRDSYGYTF.

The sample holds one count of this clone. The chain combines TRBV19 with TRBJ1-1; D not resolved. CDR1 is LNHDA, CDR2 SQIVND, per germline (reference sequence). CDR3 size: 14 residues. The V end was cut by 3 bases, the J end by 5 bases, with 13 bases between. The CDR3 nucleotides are TGTGCCAGTAGTATGGCCGGGAGACGAACTGAAGCTTTCTTT. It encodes CASSMAGRRTEAFF.

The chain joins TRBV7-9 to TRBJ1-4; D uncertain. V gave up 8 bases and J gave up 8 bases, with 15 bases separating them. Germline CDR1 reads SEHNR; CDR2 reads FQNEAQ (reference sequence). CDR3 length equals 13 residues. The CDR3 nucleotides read TGTGCCAGCGGTCCCGGGGTCGGGGAAAAACTGTTTTTT. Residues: CASGPGVGEKLFF.

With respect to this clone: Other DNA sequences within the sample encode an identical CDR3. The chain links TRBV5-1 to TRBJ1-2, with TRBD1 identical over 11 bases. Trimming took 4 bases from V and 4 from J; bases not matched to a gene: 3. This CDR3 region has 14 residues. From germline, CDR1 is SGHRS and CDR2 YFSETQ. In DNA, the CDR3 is TGCGCCAGCAGCACCGGACAGGGGGCCTATGGCTACACCTTC. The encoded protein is CASSTGQGAYGYTF. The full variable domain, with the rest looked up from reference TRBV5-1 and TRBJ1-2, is KAGVTQTPRYLIKTRGQQVTLSCSPISGHRSVSWYQQTPGQGLQFLFEYFSETQRNKGNFPGRFSGRQFSNSRSEMNVSTLELGDSALYLCASSTGQGAYGYTFGSGTRLTVV.